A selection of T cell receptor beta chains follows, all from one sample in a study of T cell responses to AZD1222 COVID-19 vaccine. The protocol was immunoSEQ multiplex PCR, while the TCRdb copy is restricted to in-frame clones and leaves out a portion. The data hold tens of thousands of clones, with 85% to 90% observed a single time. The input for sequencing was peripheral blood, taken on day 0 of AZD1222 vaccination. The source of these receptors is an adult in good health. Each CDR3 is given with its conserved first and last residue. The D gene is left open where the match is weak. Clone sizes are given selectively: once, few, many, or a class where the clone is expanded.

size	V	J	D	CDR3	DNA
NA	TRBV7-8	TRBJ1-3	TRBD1	CASSLRDRLSGNTIYF	TGTGCCAGCAGCCTCCGGGACAGACTTTCTGGAAACACCATATATTTT
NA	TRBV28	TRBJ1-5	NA	CASVIQKDQPQHF	TGTGCCAGCGTTATACAGAAAGATCAGCCCCAGCATTTT
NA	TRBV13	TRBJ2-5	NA	CASSRGQGEETQYF	TGTGCCAGCAGCCGGGGGCAGGGGGAAGAGACCCAGTACTTC
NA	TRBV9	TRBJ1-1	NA	CASSPRQNTEAFF	TGTGCCAGCAGCCCCCGACAGAACACTGAAGCTTTCTTT
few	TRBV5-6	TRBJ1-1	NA	CASMTVRSGAEAFF	TGTGCCAGCATGACAGTTCGGAGTGGCGCTGAAGCTTTCTTT
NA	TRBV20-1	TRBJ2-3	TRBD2	CSASGLAGGRYTDTQYF	TGCAGTGCCAGTGGACTAGCGGGGGGGCGATACACAGATACGCAGTATTTT
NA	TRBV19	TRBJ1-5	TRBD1	CASSALTGISNQPQHF	TGTGCCAGTAGCGCCCTGACAGGGATAAGCAATCAGCCCCAGCATTTT
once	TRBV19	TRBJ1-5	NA	CASTSPGLQDLNQPQHF	TGTGCCAGTACTTCGCCGGGACTCCAAGACCTCAATCAGCCCCAGCATTTT
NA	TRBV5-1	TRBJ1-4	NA	CASSLFQGDEKLFF	TGCGCCAGCAGCTTGTTCCAAGGGGATGAAAAACTGTTTTTT
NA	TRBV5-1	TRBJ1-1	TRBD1	CASSLIGQGLTEAFF	TGCGCCAGCAGCTTGATTGGACAGGGTCTGACTGAAGCTTTCTTT
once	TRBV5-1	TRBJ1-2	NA	CASRTENYGYTF	TGCGCCAGCAGGACAGAAAACTATGGCTACACCTTC
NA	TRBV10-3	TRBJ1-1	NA	CAISERQFTEAFF	TGTGCCATCAGTGAGAGACAGTTCACTGAAGCTTTCTTT
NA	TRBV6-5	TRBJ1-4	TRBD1	CASSRRQGGEKLFF	TGTGCCAGCAGTCGACGACAGGGCGGTGAAAAACTGTTTTTT
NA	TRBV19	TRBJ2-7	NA	CASRPRTSTYEQYF	TGTGCCAGTAGACCTAGGACAAGTACGTACGAGCAGTACTTC
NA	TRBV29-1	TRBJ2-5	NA	CSVEDSRGETQYF	TGCAGCGTTGAAGACTCCAGGGGAGAGACCCAGTACTTC
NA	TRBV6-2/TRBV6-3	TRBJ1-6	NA	CASSYGGRSSPLHF	TGTGCCAGCAGTTACGGAGGCAGGAGTTCACCCCTCCACTTT
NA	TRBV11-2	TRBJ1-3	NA	CASTAPGGGNTIYF	TGTGCCAGCACCGCCCCCGGCGGGGGAAACACCATATATTTT
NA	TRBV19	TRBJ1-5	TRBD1	CASRTSDRGLYQPQHF	TGTGCCAGTAGGACCTCGGACAGGGGGCTTTATCAGCCCCAGCATTTT
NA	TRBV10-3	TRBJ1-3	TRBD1	CAISEAGGPGNTIYF	TGTGCCATCAGCGAGGCAGGGGGTCCTGGAAACACCATATATTTT
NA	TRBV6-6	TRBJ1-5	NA	CASSPLNPAGFSNQPQHF	TGTGCCAGCAGTCCGTTAAACCCCGCAGGCTTTAGCAATCAGCCCCAGCATTTT
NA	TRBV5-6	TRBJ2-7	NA	CASSSKVASAGSNYYEQYF	TGTGCCAGCAGCTCAAAGGTGGCGTCGGCAGGATCTAATTACTACGAGCAGTACTTC
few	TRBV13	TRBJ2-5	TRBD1	CASSLKTGGVQETQYF	TGTGCCAGCAGCTTAAAGACAGGGGGGGTCCAAGAGACCCAGTACTTC
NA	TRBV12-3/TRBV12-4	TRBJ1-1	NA	CASSFNRAEAFF	TGTGCCAGCAGTTTTAATCGAGCAGAAGCTTTCTTT
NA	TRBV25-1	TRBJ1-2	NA	CASSGGVRTPGYTF	TGTGCCAGCAGTGGAGGGGTCCGCACGCCGGGCTACACCTTC
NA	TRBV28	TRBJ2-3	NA	CASTKATDTQYF	TGTGCCAGCACGAAAGCTACAGATACGCAGTATTTT
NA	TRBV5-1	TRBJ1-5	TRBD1	CASSSGQRDQPQHF	TGCGCCAGCAGCTCGGGACAGAGGGATCAGCCCCAGCATTTT
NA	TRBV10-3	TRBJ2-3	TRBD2	CAITPSGGALDRDTQYF	TGTGCCATCACCCCCAGCGGGGGGGCATTAGACAGAGATACGCAGTATTTT
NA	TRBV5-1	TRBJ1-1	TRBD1	CASSLDREAFF	TGCGCCAGCAGCCTGGACAGGGAAGCTTTCTTT
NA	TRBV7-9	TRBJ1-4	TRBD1	CASRTTGEAATNEKLFF	TGTGCCAGCAGAACGACAGGGGAGGCCGCAACTAATGAAAAACTGTTTTTT
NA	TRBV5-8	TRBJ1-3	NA	CASSLALSGNTIYF	TGTGCCAGCAGCTTGGCCCTCTCTGGAAACACCATATATTTT
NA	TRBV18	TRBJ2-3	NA	CASSLTKPGTDTQYF	TGTGCCAGCTCACTGACAAAGCCTGGGACAGATACGCAGTATTTT
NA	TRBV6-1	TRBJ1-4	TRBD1	CASSDNLGQGYEKLFF	TGTGCCAGCAGTGATAATCTGGGACAGGGGTATGAAAAACTGTTTTTT
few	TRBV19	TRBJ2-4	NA	CASSRENIQYF	TGTGCCAGTAGTAGAGAAAACATTCAGTACTTC
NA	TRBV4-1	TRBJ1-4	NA	CASSQVAGSDEKLFF	TGCGCCAGCAGCCAAGTTGCAGGGAGTGATGAAAAACTGTTTTTT
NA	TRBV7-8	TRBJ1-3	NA	CASRVSSGNTIYF	TGTGCCAGCCGCGTTAGCTCTGGAAACACCATATATTTT
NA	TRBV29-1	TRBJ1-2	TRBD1	CSVAGTGALEGNGYTF	TGCAGCGTTGCGGGGACAGGGGCTCTAGAAGGGAACGGCTACACCTTC
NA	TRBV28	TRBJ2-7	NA	CASNSRPGGSEQYF	TGTGCCAGCAATTCGAGGCCGGGGGGCTCCGAGCAGTACTTC
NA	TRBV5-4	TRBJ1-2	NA	CASSLGSAGGGYGYTF	TGTGCCAGCAGCTTGGGGTCGGCGGGGGGTGGCTATGGCTACACCTTC
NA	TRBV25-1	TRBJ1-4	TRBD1	CASSPWEGTGEKLFF	TGTGCCAGCAGCCCATGGGAAGGGACAGGGGAAAAACTGTTTTTT
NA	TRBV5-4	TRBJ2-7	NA	CASSPPQGVSYEQYF	TGTGCCAGCAGCCCCCCGCAAGGAGTATCCTACGAGCAGTACTTC
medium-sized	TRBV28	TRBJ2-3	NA	CASRPPGRADTQYF	TGTGCCAGCAGACCTCCGGGCAGGGCAGATACGCAGTATTTT
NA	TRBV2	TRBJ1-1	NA	CATLETRINTEAFF	TGTGCTACGCTCGAGACGAGGATTAACACTGAAGCTTTCTTT
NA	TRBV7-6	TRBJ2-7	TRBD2	CASSLMGSGRRDLSYEQYF	TGTGCCAGCAGCTTAATGGGAAGCGGGAGAAGGGACCTTTCCTACGAGCAGTACTTC
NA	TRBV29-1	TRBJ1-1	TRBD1	CSVDTGGTYTEAFF	TGCAGCGTTGATACAGGGGGGACCTACACTGAAGCTTTCTTT
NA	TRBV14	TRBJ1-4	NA	CASSQYLPGLTTNEKLFF	TGTGCCAGCAGCCAATATCTGCCTGGATTAACAACTAATGAAAAACTGTTTTTT
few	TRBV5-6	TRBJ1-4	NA	CASGPVGEKLFF	TGTGCCAGCGGACCGGTCGGGGAAAAACTGTTTTTT
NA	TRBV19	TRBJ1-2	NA	CASSPNRVNYGYTF	TGTGCCAGTAGTCCCAACAGGGTCAACTATGGCTACACCTTC
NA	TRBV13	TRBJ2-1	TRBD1	CASSPPGQGAFYNEQFF	TGTGCCAGCAGCCCGCCCGGACAGGGGGCGTTCTACAATGAGCAGTTCTTC
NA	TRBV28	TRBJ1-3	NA	CASSFRTEGNTIYF	TGTGCCAGCAGTTTTAGGACAGAAGGAAACACCATATATTTT
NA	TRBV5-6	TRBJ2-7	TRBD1	CASSFPGTGSYEQYF	TGTGCCAGCAGCTTCCCCGGGACAGGGTCCTACGAGCAGTACTTC
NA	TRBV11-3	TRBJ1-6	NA	CASSLGGDSPLHF	TGTGCCAGCAGCTTAGGCGGGGATTCACCCCTCCACTTT
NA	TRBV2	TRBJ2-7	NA	CASSRALEQYF	TGTGCCAGCAGTCGCGCGTTGGAGCAGTACTTC
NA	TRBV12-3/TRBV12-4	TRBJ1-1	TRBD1	CASSRRQGTEAFF	TGTGCCAGCAGTCGTCGACAGGGGACTGAAGCTTTCTTT